The present T cell receptor (beta chain) was sequenced within a study of identical twins (dated by TCRdb to 2015 to 2016). The study in broad terms: TCR alpha and beta repertoires from monozygotic twins, unrelated adults of various ages and cord blood were deep-sequenced to test whether fetal clonotypes persist. Replicate twin experiments were performed at different times using different library preparation protocols to rule out contamination. Paper-wide results and their limitations: Abundant cord blood beta clonotypes had fewer insertions, young adult naive repertoires showed a similar but weaker trend, and memory repertoires showed no such trend. Because the same donors could not be followed over many years, the conclusions relied on cross-sectional statistical analysis. Compared with coincidental sharing between unrelated individuals, out-of-frame TCR alpha sequences shared between twins showed an excess of sequences with low generation probability. In monozygotic twins, recombination models systematically underestimated out-of-frame TCR alpha sharing, but the models matched the sharing seen between unrelated individuals. Invariant T cells such as MAIT and iNKT could partly confound zero-insertion analyses, although diverse VJ usage argued against such confounding for most clonotypes. A weaker excess of twin sharing was found in beta out-of-frame sequences because the signal-to-noise ratio was lowered by fewer shared sequences.

Every donor was a healthy Caucasian. Miltenyi CD45RO+ enrichment and human naive T-cell isolation kits were used to isolate memory (CD45RO+) and naive T cells from PBMC. The CDR3 sequence holds 15 residues, the cysteine and phenylalanine included. This entry keeps only the CDR3 DNA: 45 bases, framed from base 1. Cut back by 1 base and 3 bases, the V and J ends lie 13 bases apart. Looking up the germline V gene yields CDR1 SGHRS and CDR2 YFSETQ. In this sample, this clonotype turned up many times. The antigen it binds to is not known. Base qualities are not at hand, and no much larger clone is one base apart. Library construction relied on 5' RACE. The run used an Illumina HiSeq 2000. Template switching introduced a universal primer binding site; the final cDNA contained a unique molecular identifier, enabling accurate counting of TCR cDNA molecules. First-strand cDNA for TCR alpha and beta chains was synthesized from specific primers in the conserved constant-segment region. Each cDNA library was double barcoded, with a SMART-Mk sample barcode plus Illumina barcodes, to control for contamination. TruSeq adapter sequences along with Illumina sample barcodes were introduced in two successive PCR steps. The TCR alpha and beta cDNA libraries were sequenced on the Illumina HiSeq platform using custom primers. The paper's data handling went like this. MiGEC was used to process raw reads and extract unique molecular identifiers, and MiXCR was used to find CDR3 positions. For each individual, recombination models were inferred using an EM algorithm with the repgenHMM and IGoR tools. Shared clonotype analysis was performed with the tcR package in R, normalizing sharing by the product of cloneset sizes. To study raw recombination free of thymic and clonal selection effects, out-of-frame nonproductive sequences were analyzed. TCRdb trimmed public reads at Q25 via fastp, called clones via MiXCR and kept in-frame beta chains. Rows are combined by CDR3 protein, so each entry shows the most common genes and DNA. These V and J calls are TCRdb output, not the study's own analysis. The sample includes some 100,000 distinct CDR3 sequences, with 5.9% observed a single time. The ten largest clones take up roughly 12% of the sample.

Recombination connected TRBV5-1 to TRBJ2-5; matching of 6 bases hints at TRBD2 as the D gene. This sequence was found in a woman in her forties or fifties in good health. Input material: memory T cells sorted from blood. The cell subset or site label for this specimen denotes: CD45RO+ enriched T cells. The CDR3 protein is CASSLTSRREETQYF. The bases read TGCGCCAGCAGCTTGACTAGTAGGAGGGAAGAGACCCAGTACTTC.